A single sample is the source of the 21 T cell receptor beta chains below, sequenced in a study of a mutant IDH1 vaccine in newly diagnosed glioma (dated by TCRdb to 2020 to 2022). Receptors were amplified or captured by the immunoSEQ multiplex PCR assay. The table was pulled from immuneACCESS by TCRdb, which kept in-frame rearrangements only. Such tables lose some clones; where checked, under half of the loss comes from unresolved V genes, and the rest has no known cause. This sample gives roughly 43,000 clones in total; approximately 72% of them show up just once. 5.3% of the sample is in the top ten clones. The time point label corresponds to: week 23, last vaccination. Every vaccine dose consisted of 300 ug of a 20-mer mutant IDH1 peptide in Montanide, administered subcutaneously together with topical imiquimod. These receptors lack a known antigen. The sample consisted of PBMCs, taken from a glioma patient whose treatment included an IDH1 peptide vaccine. Receptors were obtained from a man in his forties or fifties with glioma.

V is TRBV18 and J is TRBJ2-6; TRBD1 might be the D (5 bases). Looked up from germline, CDR1 is KGHSH and CDR2 is LQKENI. There are 15 residues in the CDR3. V lost 4 bases to trimming and J lost 1 base, with 8 bases between them. In nucleotides, the CDR3 is TGTGCCAGCTCACGGCAGGGATCTGGGGCCAACGTCCTGACTTTC. Its protein is CASSRQGSGANVLTF.

The J gene is TRBJ2-3, the V gene TRBV4-3; possibly TRBD1 or TRBD2 for D (5 bases each). This CDR3 has 15 amino acids. Trimming removed 1 base at V and 1 base at J, with 9 bases between. The germline V gene encodes CDR1 LGHNA and CDR2 YSLEER. This CDR3 reads CASSQGGSGTDTQYF. CDR3 coding DNA: TGCGCCAGCAGCCAAGGGGGGTCGGGCACAGATACGCAGTATTTT.

V gene TRBV7-9 combines with J gene TRBJ1-6, with TRBD1 identical over 8 bases. V was clipped by 4 bases and J by 10 bases; unmatched bases: 12. Germline CDR1 reads SEHNR; CDR2 reads FQNEAQ (reference sequence). The CDR3 contains 16 residues. CDR3 DNA: TGTGCCAGCAGCTCCAGTGTACCGGACAGGGAATCACCCCTCCACTTT. This translates into CASSSSVPDRESPLHF.

The rearrangement links TRBV4-1 to TRBJ1-2, with a possible D match to TRBD1 (6 bases). CDR1 and CDR2 from the germline V gene are MGHRA and YSYEKL. V lost 1 base and J lost 3, with 9 bases in between. The CDR3 runs 14 residues. CDR3 in amino acids: CASSQAQGYYGYTF. The CDR3 coding sequence is TGCGCCAGCAGCCAAGCACAGGGCTACTATGGCTACACCTTC.

The rearrangement uses TRBV5-6 and TRBJ2-7, with D tentatively TRBD2 (7 bases). Germline V CDR1 and CDR2: SGHDT, YYEEEE. Trimming removed 3 bases from V and 5 bases from J, with 12 bases in between. This CDR3 has 13 residues. This chain's CDR3 is CASSWGRGNEQYF. CDR3 bases: TGTGCCAGCAGCTGGGGGCGGGGGAACGAGCAGTACTTC.

This sequence joins TRBV4-3 and TRBJ1-3; no clear D. CDR1 is LGHNA, CDR2 YSLEER, per germline. The V end was cut by 0 bases, the J end by 0 bases, with 9 bases between. The CDR3 is made up of 16 amino acids. CDR3: CASSQDRRISGNTIYF. Written as DNA, the CDR3 is TGCGCCAGCAGCCAAGATAGGAGGATCTCTGGAAACACCATATATTTT.

This chain joins TRBV6-5 and TRBJ2-2, with unresolved D. The V gene lost 7 bases and the J gene lost 7 bases, with 13 bases spanning the gap. Germline CDR1 is MNHEY and CDR2 is SVGAGI. The CDR3 is made up of 13 amino acids. In nucleotides, the CDR3 is TGTGCCAGCAAGGGAAGTAGAGGCGGGGAGCTGTTTTTT. This sequence encodes CASKGSRGGELFF.

V is TRBV6-5 and J is TRBJ1-5, with unresolved D. CDR3 size: 15 residues. Trimming took off 6 bases at V and 0 bases at J, with 12 bases between the two ends. The germline CDR1 and CDR2 sequences are MNHEY and SVGAGI. In DNA form, the CDR3 reads TGTGCCAGCAGAAAGGACGCGGATAGCAATCAGCCCCAGCATTTT. Its protein is CASRKDADSNQPQHF.

The chain uses TRBV30 and TRBJ1-4; weak D call: TRBD1 (5 bases). CDR1 and CDR2 from the germline V gene are GTSNPN and SVGIG (reference sequence). V lost 5 bases and J 8 bases, leaving 21 bases between the germline ends. The CDR3 length is 15 residues. CDR3 in DNA: TGTGCCTGGCTCGAATCAGGGACTCTATCGGAAAAACTGTTTTTT. It encodes CAWLESGTLSEKLFF.

The chain couples TRBV6-5 to TRBJ2-3; D is perhaps TRBD1 or TRBD2 (7 bases each). CDR1 and CDR2 from the germline V gene are MNHEY and SVGAGI. This CDR3 comprises 16 residues. V was shortened by 4 bases and J by 2 bases, with 16 bases between the two germline ends. Here the CDR3 reads CASSFRGGGYTDTQYF. For the CDR3, the DNA is TGTGCCAGCAGTTTCAGGGGAGGGGGCTACACAGATACGCAGTATTTT.

The sample holds a few counts of this clone. The chain links TRBV2 to TRBJ1-1; possibly TRBD1 for D (6 bases). The CDR3 extends over 13 amino acids. V lost 10 bases, J lost 2 bases, and 14 bases lay in between. Germline CDR1 reads SNHLY; CDR2 reads FYNNEI. CDR3 protein: CAIQDRVNTEAFF. CDR3 coding DNA: TGTGCCATCCAGGACAGAGTTAACACTGAAGCTTTCTTT.

The chain has TRBV7-2 and TRBJ1-1; no clear D. The V gene's germline CDR1 is SGHTA and CDR2 FQGNSA. The CDR3 has 12 amino acids. With 3 bases removed from V and 11 bases from J, the gap between germline ends came to 13 bases. CDR3 protein: CASSFGYLSAFF. In nucleotides, the CDR3 is TGTGCCAGCAGCTTTGGTTATCTCTCGGCTTTCTTT.

The J gene is TRBJ1-4, the V gene TRBV7-9; possibly TRBD1 for D (6 bases). Trimming cost V 4 bases and J 0 bases, with 18 bases left between them. The CDR3 is made up of 18 amino acids. CDR1 is SEHNR, CDR2 FQNEAQ, per germline (reference sequence). This CDR3 reads CASSSRGRDISTNEKLFF. The DNA for the CDR3 is TGTGCCAGCAGCTCTAGGGGCAGGGACATTTCAACTAATGAAAAACTGTTTTTT.

The rearrangement links TRBV27 to TRBJ1-1, with D tentatively TRBD1 (5 bases). The CDR3 is 14 residues long. Trimming cost V 4 bases and J 0 bases, with 9 bases left between them. Germline CDR1 is MNHEY and CDR2 is SMNVEV (reference sequence). The CDR3 DNA follows: TGTGCCAGCAGTTCAGGGATTCTGAACACTGAAGCTTTCTTT. It is translated as CASSSGILNTEAFF.

The chain carries TRBV4-1 and TRBJ2-3; D is perhaps TRBD1 or TRBD2 (5 bases each). Trimming removed 2 bases from V and 0 bases from J, with 15 bases in between. Germline V gives CDR1 MGHRA, CDR2 YSYEKL. CDR3 length: 17 residues. CDR3 sequence (DNA): TGCGCCAGCAGCCAACCTACGGGGACGGCCAGCACAGATACGCAGTATTTT. Amino acids: CASSQPTGTASTDTQYF.

This rearrangement joins TRBV7-2 to TRBJ2-7; a weak D match, TRBD2 (7 bases). V shed 5 bases and J shed 7 bases, with 24 bases lying between them. This CDR3 spans 16 amino acids. Germline CDR1 reads SGHTA; CDR2 reads FQGNSA. For the CDR3, the DNA is TGTGCCAGCAGCCCCCAGTCAGGCGGGGGCCCATATGAGCAGTACTTC. Translating gives CASSPQSGGGPYEQYF. The full variable domain, in which reference TRBV7-2 and TRBJ2-7 provide the parts outside the CDR3, is GAGVSQSPSNKVTEKGKDVELRCDPISGHTALYWYRQSLGQGLEFLIYFQGNSAPDKSGLPSDRFSAERTGGSVSTLTIQRTQQEDSAVYLCASSPQSGGGPYEQYFGPGTRLTVT.

The chain employs TRBV7-9 and TRBJ2-7; no definite D call. Germline values: CDR1 SEHNR, CDR2 FQNEAQ (reference sequence). This CDR3 comprises 13 residues. V lost 5 bases, J lost 3 bases, and 11 bases lay in between. The CDR3 DNA is TGTGCCAGCAGCCCCTTAAGGGACTACGAGCAGTACTTC. Amino acid sequence: CASSPLRDYEQYF. Full variable domain (missing parts from reference TRBV7-9 and TRBJ2-7): DTGVSQNPRHKITKRGQNVTFRCDPISEHNRLYWYRQTLGQGPEFLTYFQNEAQLEKSRLLSDRFSAERPKGSFSTLEIQRTEQGDSAMYLCASSPLRDYEQYFGPGTRLTVT.

V is TRBV18 and J is TRBJ1-1; 9 nucleotides match TRBD1. Unmatched junction bases numbered 0, after V lost 3 bases and J lost 1 base. This CDR3 is 14 amino acids long. In germline, CDR1 is KGHSH, CDR2 LQKENI. CDR3 in amino acids: CASSPGQGNTEAFF. CDR3 coding DNA: TGTGCCAGCTCACCGGGACAGGGGAACACTGAAGCTTTCTTT.

This clone was recorded a few times. The rearrangement joins TRBV9 to TRBJ1-2; D unclear. The CDR3 runs 17 residues. Germline CDR1 is SGDLS and CDR2 is YYNGEE. Between the trimmed V and J ends, which lost 1 base and 4 bases, there was a span of 20 bases. CDR3 coding DNA: TGTGCCAGCAGCGTAAATCCCTCCCCGGGTCAGCGCTATGGCTACACCTTC. Its protein is CASSVNPSPGQRYGYTF.

For the CDR3, the DNA is TGCGCCAGCAGCCAAGTAGATCTGGGGGTATCCTACAATGAGCAGTTCTTC. Its protein product is CASSQVDLGVSYNEQFF. The chain employs TRBV4-1 and TRBJ2-1; the D call may be TRBD1 or TRBD2 (5 bases each). V was clipped by 1 base and J by 1 base, with 14 bases between them. This CDR3 spans 17 amino acids. Germline CDR1 reads MGHRA; CDR2 reads YSYEKL.

The chain carries TRBV29-1 and TRBJ1-2, with D perhaps matching TRBD1 (5 bases). Germline CDR1 SQVTM, CDR2 ANQGSEA. Trimming stripped 4 bases from V and 3 bases from J, with 12 bases between. The CDR3 spans 13 residues. The CDR3 sequence: CSVALQADYGYTF. Written as DNA, the CDR3 is TGCAGCGTTGCCTTACAGGCGGACTATGGCTACACCTTC.